These 10 T cell receptor beta chains came from one sample sequenced in a study of T cell responses to AZD1222 COVID-19 vaccine. Profiling relied on immunoSEQ multiplex PCR, and the TCRdb table lists in-frame clones only, not all of them. The data show roughly 100,000 clones, approximately 90% seen once. The specimen was peripheral blood, collected on day 0 of AZD1222 vaccination. The receptors shown here come from an adult in good health.

In its sample, this clone was seen a few times. The CDR3 spells CASSVERNTEAFF. As DNA, the CDR3 is TGTGCCAGCAGCGTAGAAAGGAACACTGAAGCTTTCTTT. This chain uses TRBV9 with TRBJ1-1; no definite D call. The V gene's germline CDR1 is SGDLS and CDR2 YYNGEE. The V and J ends lost 0 bases and 1 base respectively, with 4 bases between them. There are 13 residues in the CDR3. The entire variable domain, with the rest obtained from reference TRBV9 and TRBJ1-1, is as follows: DSGVTQTPKHLITATGQRVTLRCSPRSGDLSVYWYQQSLDQGLQFLIQYYNGEERAKGNILERFSAQQFPDLHSELNLSSLELGDSALYFCASSVERNTEAFFGQGTRLTVV.

The genes are TRBV18 and TRBJ1-3, with TRBD1 as a possible D gene (6 bases). The germline CDR1 and CDR2 sequences are KGHSH and LQKENI. The V and J ends lost 1 base and 0 bases respectively, with 13 bases between them. The CDR3 has 17 residues. The CDR3, as DNA: TGTGCCAGCTCACCACTTTTTCCAGGGGCCTCTGGAAACACCATATATTTT. It encodes CASSPLFPGASGNTIYF.

The V gene is TRBV7-2, the J gene TRBJ2-2; 8 bases match TRBD1. Losses at the gene ends were 5 bases for V and 4 bases for J; bases not matched to a gene: 6. CDR3 size: 15 residues. Germline V CDR1 and CDR2: SGHTA, FQGNSA. CDR3 nucleotide sequence: TGTGCCAGCAGCCCAAGGACAGGGTTCACCGGGGAGCTGTTTTTT. Residues: CASSPRTGFTGELFF.

The chain couples TRBV7-2 to TRBJ2-1; no clear D gene. CDR1 is SGHTA and CDR2 is FQGNSA in the germline V gene. V lost 5 bases and J 7 bases, leaving 24 bases between the germline ends. CDR3 length: 17 residues. CDR3 nucleotide sequence: TGTGCCAGCAGCGGATCTTCTAGTTTAATATTTAGGAATGAGCAGTTCTTC. Its translation is CASSGSSSLIFRNEQFF.

The rearrangement links TRBV18 to TRBJ2-1; TRBD2 aligns across 8 bases. V lost 6 bases, J lost 4 bases, and 8 bases stayed unmatched. Germline-derived CDR1 and CDR2 are KGHSH and LQKENI. The CDR3 spans 15 residues. CDR3 region: CASSTGGTRYNEQFF. As DNA, the CDR3 is TGTGCCAGCTCGACGGGGGGGACGCGGTACAATGAGCAGTTCTTC.

J is TRBJ2-1 and V is TRBV7-8; TRBD2 matches at 14 bases. V trimming: 4 bases; J trimming: 1 base; junction bases outside the gene matches: 9. Germline lookup yields CDR1 SGHVS and CDR2 FQNEAQ. The CDR3 runs to 19 residues. The CDR3 nucleotides read TGTGCCAGCAGCTCTCCCGGGGGACTAGCGGGAGAATCCTACAATGAGCAGTTCTTC. Translated, it gives CASSSPGGLAGESYNEQFF.

This chain uses TRBV30 with TRBJ1-6; D is unclear. V was clipped by 2 bases and J by 9 bases, with 11 bases between them. The CDR3 consists of 13 residues. Germline V gives CDR1 GTSNPN, CDR2 SVGIG (reference sequence). CDR3 in amino acids: CAWSTNRASPLHF. CDR3 coding DNA: TGTGCCTGGAGTACTAACAGAGCTTCACCCCTCCACTTT. Supplemented by reference TRBV30 and TRBJ1-6, the full variable domain reads SQTIHQWPATLVQPVGSPLSLECTVEGTSNPNLYWYRQAAGRGLQLLFYSVGIGQISSEVPQNLSASRPQDRQFILSSKKLLLSDSGFYLCAWSTNRASPLHFGNGTRLTVT.

This rearrangement joins TRBV25-1 to TRBJ1-4; perhaps TRBD1 as D (6 bases). The V gene's germline CDR1 is MGHDK and CDR2 SYGVNS. V was trimmed by 0 bases and J by 3 bases, leaving 8 bases between them. This CDR3 spans 15 amino acids. CDR3 in DNA: TGTGCCAGCAGTGAATATAGGGGGTCTAATGAAAAACTGTTTTTT. Its protein product is CASSEYRGSNEKLFF.

The CDR3 bases are TGTGCCAGTAGTCCTTCGAGAGGTAATGAGCAGTTCTTC. Amino acids: CASSPSRGNEQFF. The chain carries TRBV19 and TRBJ2-1; D is unresolved. Germline CDR1 is LNHDA and CDR2 is SQIVND (reference sequence). This CDR3 has 13 residues. V was shortened by 5 bases and J by 7 bases, with 12 bases between the two germline ends.

The CDR3 DNA reads TGTGCCAGCAGTTACTTGGGGAACTATGGCTACACCTTC. Protein sequence: CASSYLGNYGYTF. J is TRBJ1-2 and V is TRBV6-2 or TRBV6-3; no definite D call. CDR3 length: 13 amino acids. The V gene lost 1 base and the J gene lost 2 bases, with 5 bases spanning the gap. The germline V gene has CDR1 MNHEY and CDR2 SVGEGT.